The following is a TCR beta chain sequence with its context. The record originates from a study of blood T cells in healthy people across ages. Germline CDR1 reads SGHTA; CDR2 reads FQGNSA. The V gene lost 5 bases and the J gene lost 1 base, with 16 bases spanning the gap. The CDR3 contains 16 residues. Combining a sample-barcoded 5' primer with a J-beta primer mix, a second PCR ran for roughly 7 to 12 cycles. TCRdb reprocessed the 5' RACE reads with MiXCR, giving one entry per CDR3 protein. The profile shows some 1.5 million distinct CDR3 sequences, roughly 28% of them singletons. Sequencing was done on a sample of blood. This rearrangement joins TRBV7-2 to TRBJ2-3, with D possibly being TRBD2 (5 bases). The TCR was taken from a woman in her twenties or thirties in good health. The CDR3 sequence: CASSPARAGGTDTQYF. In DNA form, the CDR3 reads TGTGCCAGCAGCCCAGCGCGGGCTGGAGGCACAGATACGCAGTATTTT.